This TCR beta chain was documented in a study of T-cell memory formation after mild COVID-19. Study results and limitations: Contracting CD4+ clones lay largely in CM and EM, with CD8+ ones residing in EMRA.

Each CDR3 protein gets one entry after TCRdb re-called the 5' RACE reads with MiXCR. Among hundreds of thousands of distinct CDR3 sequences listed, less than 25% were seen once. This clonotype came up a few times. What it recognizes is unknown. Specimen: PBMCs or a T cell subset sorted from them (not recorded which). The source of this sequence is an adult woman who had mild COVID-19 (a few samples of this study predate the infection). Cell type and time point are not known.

CDR3 nucleotide sequence: TGTGCCACCCAACCCAATCCAGGGGAAGGACCCTACAATGAGCAGTTCTTC. Amino acid sequence: CATQPNPGEGPYNEQFF. The V call is TRBV24-1, the J call TRBJ2-1; weak D call: TRBD1 (6 bases). There are 17 residues in the CDR3. Trimming cost V 9 bases and J 2 bases, with 22 bases left between them. Per germline, CDR1 KGHDR and CDR2 SFDVKD.